The 28 T cell receptor beta chains reported below all come from one sample, sequenced in a study of blood T cells in healthy people across ages. A sample-barcoded 5' primer and a J-beta primer mix were used in a second PCR of about 7 to 12 cycles. TCRdb re-called the 5' RACE reads through MiXCR, storing one row per CDR3 protein. The sample includes 1.5 million to 2 million distinct CDR3 sequences, around 50% of them seen just once. What was sequenced was blood. All receptors come from a woman aged 40 to 49 in good health.

This rearrangement joins TRBV20-1 to TRBJ1-5; 7 nucleotides agree with TRBD1. The V gene's germline CDR1 is DFQATT and CDR2 SNEGSKA (reference sequence). The V and J ends lost 6 bases and 7 bases, in that order; junction bases with no gene match: 12. This CDR3 is 14 amino acids long. This chain's CDR3 is CSALLTGEYQPQHF. CDR3 bases: TGCAGTGCGCTCTTAACAGGGGAGTACCAGCCCCAGCATTTT.

The chain is built from TRBV28 and TRBJ2-7; tentatively, D is TRBD1 (5 bases). Trimming shortened V by 7 bases and J by 0 bases, and 16 bases separated the two germline ends. In germline, CDR1 is MDHEN, CDR2 SYDVKM. The CDR3 sequence is 15 residues long. CDR3 protein: CASTSEGVSSYEQYF. The CDR3 DNA reads TGTGCCAGCACCTCCGAAGGGGTGAGCTCCTACGAGCAGTACTTC.

A few counts support this clonotype. The J gene is TRBJ2-7, the V gene TRBV6-1; 8 bases line up with TRBD2. Germline CDR1 is MNHNS and CDR2 is SASEGT. CDR3 length equals 15 residues. The ends lost 6 bases at V and 4 bases at J; junction bases unmatched: 11. CDR3 sequence (DNA): TGTGCCAGCAGCCCCCAGGGCGGGGGGCAGTACGAGCAGTACTTC. Protein sequence: CASSPQGGGQYEQYF.

This clonotype was found a few times. This sequence joins TRBV7-2 and TRBJ1-4; tentative D call: TRBD1 (5 bases). The V end lost 8 bases, the J end lost 5 bases, and 15 bases lay between the germline ends. The CDR3 has 14 amino acids. Germline CDR1 SGHTA, CDR2 FQGNSA. The CDR3 loop is CASSRDGLNEKLFF. In DNA form, the CDR3 reads TGTGCCAGCTCCCGGGACGGCCTAAATGAAAAACTGTTTTTT.

V gene TRBV28 combines with J gene TRBJ2-5; D is possibly TRBD1 (6 bases). The CDR3 is 14 residues long. V was pared by 6 bases and J by 7 bases, with 18 bases between. CDR1 MDHEN and CDR2 SYDVKM come from the germline V gene. The CDR3 nucleotides are TGTGCCAGCAGCACCGCCGCAGGGGTGGCGACCCAGTACTTC. Translated: CASSTAAGVATQYF. The whole variable domain, remainder taken from reference TRBV28 and TRBJ2-5, is DVKVTQSSRYLVKRTGEKVFLECVQDMDHENMFWYRQDPGLGLRLIYFSYDVKMKEKGDIPEGYSVSREKKERFSLILESASTNQTSMYLCASSTAAGVATQYFGPGTRLLVL.

J is TRBJ2-1 and V is TRBV7-8; TRBD1 matches 10 bases. The CDR3 extends over 15 amino acids. Per the germline V gene, CDR1 is SGHVS and CDR2 is FQNEAQ. Trimming cost V 5 bases and J 8 bases; bases outside gene matches: 9. CDR3 residues: CASSIRQGANYEQFF. The DNA of the CDR3 is TGTGCCAGCAGCATCCGACAGGGGGCCAACTATGAGCAGTTCTTC.

In its sample, this clonotype was seen a few times. This chain connects TRBV28 to TRBJ2-5; D assignment may be TRBD1 or TRBD2 (5 bases each). TRBJ2-7 explains the end of the DNA better; the J call may be wrong. Looked up from germline, CDR1 is MDHEN and CDR2 is SYDVKM. This CDR3 has 14 residues. Here the CDR3 reads CASSLPNQGAEQYF. CDR3 DNA: TGTGCCAGCAGTTTACCCAATCAGGGAGCCGAGCAGTACTTC.

This chain connects TRBV25-1 to TRBJ2-5; D is uncertain. V was shortened by 7 bases and J by 2 bases, with 8 bases between the two germline ends. Germline V gives CDR1 MGHDK, CDR2 SYGVNS. The CDR3 spans 12 residues. CDR3 DNA sequence: TGTGCCAGCACGGACGGGCAAGAGACCCAGTACTTC. It yields the protein CASTDGQETQYF.

This clonotype occurred a few times. One end of the junction is discordant with germline, which a read error may explain. The V call is TRBV6-6, the J call TRBJ2-7; 8 bases fit TRBD1. The CDR3 sequence is 15 residues long. Germline CDR1 reads MNHNY; CDR2 reads SVGAGI (reference sequence). CDR3 sequence: CASSYGQGRSYEQYF. CDR3 coding DNA: TGCGCCAGCAGCTACGGACAGGGCCGTTCCTACGAGCAGTACTTC.

The chain links TRBV29-1 to TRBJ2-7, with D possibly being TRBD2 (7 bases). CDR3 size: 14 residues. CDR1 and CDR2 from the germline V gene are SQVTM and ANQGSEA. The V and J ends lost 6 bases and 0 bases respectively, with 15 bases between them. CDR3 DNA sequence: TGCAGCGTCCTAGGGGGGGCTGACTCCTACGAGCAGTACTTC. Translation: CSVLGGADSYEQYF.

The rearrangement uses TRBV6-1 and TRBJ2-4, with TRBD2 matching 12 bases. CDR1 is MNHNS, CDR2 SASEGT, per germline. V gave up 5 bases and J gave up 10 bases; unmatched junction bases: 3. The CDR3 runs 13 residues. The CDR3, as DNA: TGTGCCAGCAGTTCCGGACTAGCGGGAATTCAGTACTTC. It is translated as CASSSGLAGIQYF.

In its sample, this clonotype was seen a few times. The rearrangement joins TRBV7-2 to TRBJ2-7; 8 bases map to TRBD1. The CDR3 covers 13 residues. Germline V gene data show CDR1 as SGHTA and CDR2 as FQGNSA. The J segment lost 2 bases and the V segment lost 8 bases, leaving 5 bases of the junction unmatched. CDR3 sequence reads: CASRGQATYEQYF. CDR3 coding DNA: TGTGCCAGCCGGGGACAGGCAACCTACGAGCAGTACTTC.

The chain is built from TRBV28 and TRBJ2-7; a possible D gene is TRBD2 (6 bases). Trimming pared 3 bases from V and 0 bases from J, leaving 9 bases between. Germline V gives CDR1 MDHEN, CDR2 SYDVKM. The CDR3 runs 14 residues. Here the CDR3 DNA reads TGTGCCAGCAGTTTCGCGGGAATCTCCTACGAGCAGTACTTC. Amino acids: CASSFAGISYEQYF.

This chain links TRBV5-1 with TRBJ2-3; 8 bases match TRBD1. The J segment lost 4 bases and the V segment lost 4 bases, leaving 8 bases of the junction unmatched. The CDR3 totals 15 residues. Germline lookup yields CDR1 SGHRS and CDR2 YFSETQ. This CDR3 is CASSLAQGEADTQYF. Written as DNA, the CDR3 is TGCGCCAGCAGCCTCGCACAGGGGGAAGCAGATACGCAGTATTTT.

This clonotype was counted only a few times. The gene calls are TRBV6-5 and TRBJ1-2; D not certain. Between the trimmed V and J ends, which lost 0 bases and 1 base, there was a span of 12 bases. From germline, CDR1 is MNHEY and CDR2 SVGAGI. There are 16 residues in the CDR3. The CDR3 DNA is TGTGCCAGCAGTTACTCTGGCCGAGGCGGTAACTATGGCTACACCTTC. Translating gives CASSYSGRGGNYGYTF.

This clonotype was seen a handful of times. The rearrangement uses TRBV6-5 and TRBJ2-3; TRBD1 matches 8 bases. In germline, CDR1 is MNHEY, CDR2 SVGAGI. The ends lost 5 bases at V and 6 bases at J; junction bases unmatched: 7. This CDR3 is built from 14 residues. The CDR3 loop is CASSLVRGHDTQYF. CDR3 DNA: TGTGCCAGCAGTCTGGTCAGGGGGCACGATACGCAGTATTTT.

The genes are TRBV15 and TRBJ2-4; 8 bases line up with TRBD1. Judging by the DNA end, TRBJ2-7 fits better; the J call may be wrong. CDR1 and CDR2 (germline): LNHNV, YYDKDF (reference sequence). This CDR3 comprises 14 residues. For the CDR3, the DNA is TGTGCCACCAGCAGGAGGACAGGGAGAAACGAGCAGTACTTC. Protein sequence: CATSRRTGRNEQYF.

The chain links TRBV6-2 or TRBV6-3 to TRBJ2-1; D gene uncertain. Germline CDR1 MNHEY, CDR2 SVGEGT. V lost 5 bases and J lost 9, with 5 bases in between. The CDR3 sequence is 10 residues long. CDR3 DNA: TGTGCCAGCAGTAATGCTGAGCAGTTCTTC. Its protein product is CASSNAEQFF.

This clonotype was counted between two and nine times. The chain couples TRBV6-2 or TRBV6-3 to TRBJ2-7; D is possibly TRBD2 (5 bases). Germline CDR1 is MNHEY and CDR2 is SVGEGT. The CDR3 is 16 amino acids. V lost 2 bases and J 6 bases, leaving 20 bases between the germline ends. The CDR3 nucleotides are TGTGCCAGCAGTTACCCACCCGGAGCGGCGTTGGGCGAGCAGTACTTC. Translated: CASSYPPGAALGEQYF.

The chain has TRBV20-1 and TRBJ2-4; weak D call: TRBD1 (5 bases). The J call may be in error: the DNA end matches TRBJ2-7 better. This CDR3 has 14 amino acids. Per the germline V gene, CDR1 is DFQATT and CDR2 is SNEGSKA (reference sequence). This CDR3 is CSARQIGALYEQYF. CDR3 sequence (DNA): TGCAGTGCTAGACAAATTGGGGCCCTCTACGAGCAGTACTTC.

CDR3 sequence reads: CASSSFLGQNHQPQHF. The CDR3 nucleotides read TGTGCCAGCAGTTCTTTTCTGGGACAGAACCATCAGCCCCAGCATTTT. V gene TRBV12-3 or TRBV12-4 combines with J gene TRBJ1-5; TRBD1 aligns across 7 bases. V shed 4 bases and J 5 bases; nucleotides not matched to a gene: 11. This CDR3 spans 16 amino acids.

This clonotype was counted between two and nine times. The genes are TRBV4-3 and TRBJ2-1, with 9 bases matching TRBD1. The CDR3 sequence is 14 residues long. The germline V gene has CDR1 LGHNA and CDR2 YSLEER. V shed 3 bases, J shed 9 bases, and the junction held 6 bases outside the gene matches. The CDR3 nucleotides read TGCGCCAGCAGCCATTCCGGGACAGGGCGTGAGCAGTTCTTC. This codes for CASSHSGTGREQFF.

J is TRBJ1-1 and V is TRBV7-9, with D uncertain. V lost 1 base to trimming and J lost 5 bases, with 11 bases between them. Germline-derived CDR1 and CDR2 are SEHNR and FQNEAQ (reference sequence). The CDR3 is 14 residues long. The CDR3 here is CASSLGGFRTEAFF. The CDR3 DNA follows: TGTGCCAGCAGCTTAGGGGGATTTAGGACTGAAGCTTTCTTT.

There are a few counts of this clonotype. V gene TRBV20-1 combines with J gene TRBJ2-3, with D unclear. The CDR3 contains 11 residues. V lost 5 bases, J lost 3 bases, and 6 bases lay in between. Germline CDR1 is DFQATT and CDR2 is SNEGSKA (reference sequence). The CDR3 DNA reads TGCAGTGCTCCTGAGACAGATACGCAGTATTTT. It specifies CSAPETDTQYF.

There are many counts of this clonotype. J is TRBJ2-1 and V is TRBV28, with 7 bases fitting TRBD2. CDR3 size: 13 residues. V trimming: 5 bases; J trimming: 2 bases; junction bases outside the gene matches: 0. Germline V gives CDR1 MDHEN, CDR2 SYDVKM. The CDR3 DNA reads as TGTGCCAGCAGTGGGGGGGCCTACAATGAGCAGTTCTTC. It is translated as CASSGGAYNEQFF.

The chain uses TRBV7-9 and TRBJ2-7, with 8 positions matching TRBD2. Germline V gene lookup returns CDR1 SEHNR and CDR2 FQNEAQ (reference sequence). V lost 2 bases, J lost 0 bases, and 3 bases stayed unmatched. This CDR3 has 15 residues. CDR3 loop: CASSLLTSGSYEQYF. The CDR3 bases are TGTGCCAGCAGCTTATTAACTAGCGGCTCCTACGAGCAGTACTTC.

The chain has TRBV4-3 and TRBJ2-3; D gene unclear. There are 14 residues in the CDR3. Germline V CDR1 and CDR2: LGHNA, YSLEER. V dropped 3 bases and J dropped 4 bases, with 11 bases sitting between them. The CDR3 sequence: CASSQALLADTQYF. CDR3 in DNA: TGCGCCAGCAGCCAGGCCCTACTGGCAGATACGCAGTATTTT.

This clonotype appeared a few times. The rearrangement joins TRBV5-1 to TRBJ2-3; D remains ambiguous. With 5 bases removed from V and 2 bases from J, the gap between germline ends came to 12 bases. This CDR3 has 14 residues. The germline V gene encodes CDR1 SGHRS and CDR2 YFSETQ. CDR3 sequence: CASRSGQVTDTQYF. CDR3 DNA: TGCGCCAGCAGATCTGGGCAGGTCACAGATACGCAGTATTTT.